The rows below give T cell receptor beta chains drawn from one sample of a study of control samples from healthy donors and cancer patients. Profiling relied on immunoSEQ multiplex PCR, and the TCRdb table lists in-frame clones only, not all of them. The sample lists over 85,000 clones, under 95% seen once, with around 2.3% in the top ten. The sample consisted of blood. The receptors come from a woman aged 18-35 years in good health. Both conserved end residues are part of each CDR3. Each record gives: J gene, V gene, clone size, D gene, CDR3 DNA, CDR3 protein. The D gene is left open where the match is weak. Some rows mark clone size as missing; the rest say once, few, many or name a class of expanded clone.

>TRBJ1-6|TRBV7-8|once|.
TGTGCCAGCAGCTTATTAAGGGGTAATTCACCCCTCCACTTT
CASSLLRGNSPLHF
>TRBJ1-6|TRBV28|.|.
TGTGCCTCCGAGGAGGGCCCTAACTCCTATAATTCACCCCTCCACTTT
CASEEGPNSYNSPLHF
>TRBJ2-1|TRBV2|once|.
TGTGCCAGCAGTGAGACTCTGGATCTCTACAATGAGCAGTTCTTC
CASSETLDLYNEQFF
>TRBJ1-3|TRBV7-2|once|.
TGTGCCAGCAGCTTAGGGTCCCAAGGGAACACCATATATTTT
CASSLGSQGNTIYF
>TRBJ2-5|TRBV2|.|.
TGTGCCAGCAGGAGGCCGGTTGGGGCAGGCGGGGTAGAGACCCAGTACTTC
CASRRPVGAGGVETQYF
>TRBJ2-1|TRBV5-4|.|TRBD2
TGTGCCAGCAGCGCGGGACTAGACGCCTACAATGAGCAGTTCTTC
CASSAGLDAYNEQFF
>TRBJ1-2|TRBV29-1|.|.
TGCAGCGGGCGTCGGGGGGAGGATGGCTACACCTTC
CSGRRGEDGYTF
>TRBJ2-3|TRBV7-8|.|TRBD2
TGTGCCAGCAGCCGGGTTGCGGGGGGCAACACAGATACGCAGTATTTT
CASSRVAGGNTDTQYF
>TRBJ1-1|TRBV6-2/TRBV6-3|once|.
TGTGCCAGCAGCTCCCGACTTGTAACGAACACTGAAGCTTTCTTT
CASSSRLVTNTEAFF
>TRBJ1-4|TRBV6-5|.|.
TGTGCCAGCGGCCTCAAGAGGGCAACTAATGAAAAACTGTTTTTT
CASGLKRATNEKLFF
>TRBJ1-1|TRBV4-3|.|.
TGCGCCAGCAGCGAAAGGCCAATCTCAGGGACTGAAGCTTTCTTT
CASSERPISGTEAFF
>TRBJ1-4|TRBV5-4|.|.
TGTGCCAGCAGCCTTGCCTTGGACGAAAAACTGTTTTTT
CASSLALDEKLFF
>TRBJ1-2|TRBV6-6|.|TRBD1
TGTGCCAGCAGCAGGACAGGGGTTTTTTACGGCTACACCTTC
CASSRTGVFYGYTF
>TRBJ1-4|TRBV19|.|.
TGTGCCAGTAGTCTGTTTGGCGCCGCGGGTAATGAAAAACTGTTTTTT
CASSLFGAAGNEKLFF
>TRBJ2-2|TRBV9|.|TRBD2
TGTGCCAGCAGCGCTCCCGTTAGCGGGAGTGGGACCGGGGAGCTGTTTTTT
CASSAPVSGSGTGELFF
>TRBJ1-1|TRBV5-1|once|.
TGCGCCAGCAGCCTTGCCGCCGGGGAGGGAACTGAAGCTTTCTTT
CASSLAAGEGTEAFF
>TRBJ1-5|TRBV7-9|.|.
TGTGCCAGCAGCTTAGCAAGGGGAGGAAATCAGCCCCAGCATTTT
CASSLARGGNQPQHF
>TRBJ2-7|TRBV28|.|.
TGTGCCAGCAGTTTAAGAGGGGAGCAGTACTTC
CASSLRGEQYF
>TRBJ2-7|TRBV28|.|.
TGTGCCAGCACAAGCAGATCTCGCACATACACCTACGAGCAGTACTTC
CASTSRSRTYTYEQYF
>TRBJ2-5|TRBV19|.|.
TGTGCCAGTAGTCCATCTTATTCTTTGATGAAGACCCAGTACTTC
CASSPSYSLMKTQYF
>TRBJ2-7|TRBV5-1|.|TRBD1
TGCGCCAGCAGCGCTAGAACAGGGGTATTCTCCGAGCAGTACTTC
CASSARTGVFSEQYF
>TRBJ2-7|TRBV29-1|.|.
TGCAGCGTTGATAATGCCCCCAACGAGCAGTACTTC
CSVDNAPNEQYF
>TRBJ1-5|TRBV6-5|.|TRBD1
TGTGCCAGCAGTCCCGGGACAGGGAGGTTTCAGCCCCAGCATTTT
CASSPGTGRFQPQHF
>TRBJ2-2|TRBV24-1|.|.
TGTGCCACCAGTGATCCACTCTTAGGTCGGGCCGGGGAGCTGTTTTTT
CATSDPLLGRAGELFF
>TRBJ1-4|TRBV7-9|.|.
TGTGCCAGCAGCTTAGTGGGGGGGATTAATGAAAAACTGTTTTTT
CASSLVGGINEKLFF
>TRBJ2-7|TRBV7-9|.|TRBD1
TGTGCCAGCAGCCTCACGGGACAGGGCTACGAGCAGTACTTC
CASSLTGQGYEQYF
>TRBJ1-1|TRBV30|.|.
TGTGCCTGGAGTGTACGAGACAGGTTAGGCACTGAAGCTTTCTTT
CAWSVRDRLGTEAFF
>TRBJ2-3|TRBV5-1|.|TRBD2
TGCGCCAGCAGCCTGGGACTAGCGGGGGTCACAGATACGCAGTATTTT
CASSLGLAGVTDTQYF
>TRBJ2-2|TRBV2|.|TRBD2
TGTGCCAGCAGAATAAGAGGGGGACTAGCGGGAGGGAGTGCCACCGGGGAGCTGTTTTTT
CASRIRGGLAGGSATGELFF
>TRBJ2-3|TRBV7-3|.|.
TGTGCCAGCAGCTTAGGGCTGGGGAGAGGGACAGATACGCAGTATTTT
CASSLGLGRGTDTQYF
>TRBJ1-1|TRBV19|.|.
TGTGCCAGTAGTATTGGGAACTTTGGGAACACTGAAGCTTTCTTT
CASSIGNFGNTEAFF
>TRBJ2-7|TRBV5-1|.|.
TGCGCCAGCAGCTTGGCATCTCCAGGCAGGCCGCGGAGCCAGTACTTC
CASSLASPGRPRSQYF
>TRBJ2-5|TRBV3-1/TRBV3-2|.|.
TGTGCCAGCAGCCCGGACACCAAGGGAGAGACCCAGTACTTC
CASSPDTKGETQYF
>TRBJ1-6|TRBV27|.|.
TGTGCCAGCACACCTCAGGTTCCCTATTCACCCCTCCACTTT
CASTPQVPYSPLHF
>TRBJ2-3|TRBV30|.|.
TGTGCCTGGAGTTTGGGACTTCCAGATACGCAGTATTTT
CAWSLGLPDTQYF
>TRBJ2-6|TRBV7-3|.|TRBD1
TGTGCCAGCAGCCTGAGGACAGGGGTGAGCTCTGGGGCCAACGTCCTGACTTTC
CASSLRTGVSSGANVLTF
>TRBJ2-5|TRBV5-1|.|.
TGCGCCAGCAGCTATGGCTTGACGGGCCAAGAGACCCAGTACTTC
CASSYGLTGQETQYF
>TRBJ1-1|TRBV7-9|once|.
TGTGCCAGCAGCTCGCCTAGGCACACTGAAGCTTTCTTT
CASSSPRHTEAFF
>TRBJ2-3|TRBV9|.|.
TGTGCCAGCAGCGTACGGGGCGATACGCAGTATTTT
CASSVRGDTQYF
>TRBJ2-6|TRBV6-2/TRBV6-3|.|.
TGTGCCAGCAGTTACTCGGGGATTAGCAGTGCAGGGGCCAACGTCCTGACTTTC
CASSYSGISSAGANVLTF
>TRBJ2-1|TRBV2|once|.
TGTGCCAGCAGTTCTCTAGCAGGTCCGTACAATGAGCAGTTCTTC
CASSSLAGPYNEQFF
>TRBJ1-4|TRBV5-5|once|.
TGTGCCAGCAGCCCTAACGGGGGCCCGAATGAAAAACTGTTTTTT
CASSPNGGPNEKLFF